The subject of this entry is one TCR beta chain. The antigen this receptor binds is unknown. Nothing much larger sits one base from this clone, and base qualities are not available. Measured from the cysteine to the phenylalanine, the CDR3 is 13 residues long. Only the CDR3 part of the read is kept: 39 bases, read in frame from the first base. CDR1 and CDR2 are drawn from the germline V gene: MDHEN, SYDVKM. The data belong to a study of blood T cell repertoires in COVID-19 (dated by TCRdb to about 2020). Background for the entire study: Samples from collaborators originated in the United States, Italy and Spain and spanned both the acute and convalescent phases of COVID-19. Samples were obtained from the ongoing ImmuneRACE study (first 160 participants) and from 950 to 1,500 subjects provided by 6 global collaborators. HLA class I and class II types, where available, came from metadata supplied by the sample provider rather than from assay-based typing. The material from the prospective study consisted of cDNA or gDNA derived from T cells, B-cell-depleted T cells, or PBMCs. Nearly every sample came with metadata listing a de-identified subject ID, COVID-19 status, age in years and sex. Deeply sampled blood TCRbeta repertoires from subjects exposed to, actively infected with, or recovered from COVID-19 were included in the dataset. The repertoires were made available in a free public database intended to serve as a resource for research on the immune response to SARS-CoV-2.

TCRbeta CDR3 regions were amplified from genomic DNA by means of the immunoSEQ Assay, a bias-controlled multiplex PCR. As for the authors' bioinformatics: Nucleated cell counts per sample were estimated from amplification of reference gene primers within the assay. Sequence reads were collapsed and filtered to measure the absolute abundance of every unique TCRbeta CDR3 rearrangement. For each sample, productive Simpson clonality was calculated by taking the square root of Simpson's diversity index across productive rearrangements. This immuneACCESS table, as held by TCRdb, lists in-frame sequences with V and J called but not all clones. Of the missing ones, under half trace to an unresolved V gene in checked studies; the others have no known cause. The V and J calls and clone size were taken over from that table, and D and trimming were inferred from the DNA. The sample records 30,000 to 35,000 clones, about 84% of which are singletons. 2.5% to 3.5% of the sample comes from the top ten.

In Seattle, one collaborating source enrolled patients while the infection was active and tracked those patients longitudinally over the course of disease. Collaborating institutions collected whole blood in K2EDTA tubes following their own protocols. Collaborator samples were shipped for TCRbeta analysis as frozen whole blood, isolated PBMCs, or DNA extracted from either sample type. The paper as a whole reports these results and caveats: The amount of clinical and demographic metadata varied by source and participant and was provided uncurated.

The rearranged chain carries TRBV28 and TRBJ1-1, with 9 central nucleotides matching TRBD1. The origin of this receptor is a man aged 65 to 85 with COVID-19, enrolled during active disease. The sample was peripheral blood. The CDR3 amino acid sequence is: CATNRGRFTEAFF. The sequenced DNA: TGTGCTACAAACAGGGGGCGATTCACTGAAGCTTTCTTT.